This TCR beta chain was documented in a study of T-cell memory formation after mild COVID-19. Study information: TCR clusters largely stayed donor specific. General study results and limits: Day 37-peaking second-wave clones had unconfirmed SARS-CoV-2 specificity.

5'RACE, which relied on constant-segment primers, yielded TCR alpha and TCR beta cDNA libraries carrying sample barcodes and UMIs. TCRdb passed the 5' RACE reads through MiXCR, listing each CDR3 protein once. The profile shows hundreds of thousands of distinct CDR3 sequences, 18% of them singletons. This clonotype has more than one count but fewer than ten. Its antigen remains unknown. Sample: PBMCs or a T cell subset sorted from them (not recorded which). The sequence came from an adult woman who had mild COVID-19 (a few samples of this study predate the infection). Cell type and time point are not known.

CDR3 bases: TGTGCCAGCAGGTTACCGGGACTAGCTTACAATGAGCAGTTCTTC. This translates into CASRLPGLAYNEQFF. The chain joins TRBV6-6 to TRBJ2-1; 9 bases are a match to TRBD2. Germline V gene data show CDR1 as MNHNY and CDR2 as SVGAGI (reference sequence). The length of the CDR3 is 15 residues. The V and J ends lost 6 bases and 4 bases, in that order; junction bases with no gene match: 7.